This passage covers 22 T cell receptor beta chains from one sample sequenced in a study of T cells in Graves' hyperthyroidism and ophthalmopathy. The CDR3 regions of TCR beta were amplified from RNA transcripts. The TCR CDR3 first-round RT-PCR relied on the HTBI primer set. One entry per CDR3 protein, called by TCRdb with MiXCR from the multiplex PCR reads. The data show 300,000 to 450,000 distinct CDR3 sequences, 13% to 15% seen once. The sequenced sample consisted of blood. These receptors all stem from a woman in her 30s with Graves' ophthalmopathy.

The chain employs TRBV20-1 and TRBJ1-2; D might be TRBD1 (5 bases). Germline CDR1 DFQATT, CDR2 SNEGSKA (reference sequence). V dropped 6 bases and J dropped 7 bases, with 18 bases sitting between them. The CDR3 contains 13 residues. CDR3 amino acids: CSAEGTVRTGYTF. The CDR3 region has the DNA TGCAGTGCAGAGGGGACCGTGCGAACTGGCTACACCTTC.

This clonotype came up a few times. The rearrangement joins TRBV7-9 to TRBJ1-1; TRBD1 agrees at 7 bases. The junction had 7 bases not matched to a gene; V was cut back by 5 bases and J by 7 bases. CDR1 SEHNR and CDR2 FQNEAQ come from the germline V gene (reference sequence). CDR3 length: 13 amino acids. The CDR3 DNA is TGTGCCAGCAGCCTCGGGACAGCGAATGAAGCTTTCTTT. Translation gives CASSLGTANEAFF.

In its sample, this clonotype was seen many times. The chain recombines TRBV30 with TRBJ2-2; TRBD2 agrees at 10 bases. Trimming cost V 3 bases and J 7 bases; bases outside gene matches: 11. Germline CDR1 is GTSNPN and CDR2 is SVGIG (reference sequence). The CDR3 is 16 residues long. In DNA form, the CDR3 reads TGTGCCTGGAGGGATCTAGCGGGGGCCCTCTACGGGGAGCTGTTTTTT. This encodes CAWRDLAGALYGELFF.

The table lists this clonotype with a few counts. This chain uses TRBV15 with TRBJ1-1, with D perhaps matching TRBD1 (6 bases). Trimming removed 0 bases at V and 1 base at J, with 15 bases between. The CDR3 spans 17 residues. CDR1 is LNHNV, CDR2 YYDKDF, per germline (reference sequence). The DNA of the CDR3 is TGTGCCACCAGCAGAGATCAGTTATCGGGGGCGAACACTGAAGCTTTCTTT. Its translation is CATSRDQLSGANTEAFF.

In this sample, this clonotype turned up many times. The chain is built from TRBV27 and TRBJ2-1; D is possibly TRBD1 (6 bases). CDR3 length: 14 amino acids. V lost 2 bases, J lost 5 bases, and 10 bases lay in between. CDR1 and CDR2 (germline): MNHEY, SMNVEV (reference sequence). DNA of the CDR3: TGTGCCAGCAGTTTACTTGGACAGAACAATGAGCAGTTCTTC. Protein: CASSLLGQNNEQFF.

In this sample, this clonotype turned up many times. CDR3 sequence reads: CASSLAQGQETQYF. CDR3 DNA sequence: TGTGCCAGCAGCTTAGCGCAGGGACAAGAGACCCAGTACTTC. The chain is built from TRBV7-9 and TRBJ2-5, with D possibly TRBD1 on 5 matching bases. This CDR3 has 14 residues. The germline CDR1 and CDR2 sequences are SEHNR and FQNEAQ (reference sequence). Trimming removed 0 bases from V and 2 bases from J, with 7 bases in between.

The table lists this clonotype with many counts. This chain uses TRBV4-2 with TRBJ2-7; no clear D gene. This CDR3 region has 15 residues. The V gene's germline CDR1 is LGHNA and CDR2 YNFKEQ. V was pared by 4 bases and J by 2 bases, with 15 bases between. Here the CDR3 reads CASSLSTYATYEQYF. As DNA, the CDR3 is TGTGCCAGCAGCCTTTCGACATATGCTACCTACGAGCAGTACTTC.

This clonotype was counted a few times. The rearrangement joins TRBV29-1 to TRBJ1-3, with D hard to call. Between the trimmed V and J ends, which lost 4 bases and 3 bases, there was a span of 10 bases. Germline assignment: CDR1 SQVTM and CDR2 ANQGSEA. The CDR3 is 13 residues long. CDR3 residues: CSVVGVSGNTIYF. The CDR3 nucleotides are TGCAGCGTTGTAGGAGTAAGTGGAAACACCATATATTTT.

This clonotype was counted ten times or more. The V call is TRBV11-2, the J call TRBJ2-5; D call uncertain. CDR3 length: 14 amino acids. The germline CDR1 and CDR2 sequences are SGHAT and FQNNGV. V was clipped by 1 base and J by 0 bases, with 6 bases between them. The CDR3 bases are TGTGCCAGCAGCTTAGTTCTGTACCAAGAGACCCAGTACTTC. It is translated as CASSLVLYQETQYF.

This clonotype was picked up a small number of times. The rearrangement uses TRBV9 and TRBJ2-5, with 9 bases lining up with TRBD2. Unmatched junction bases numbered 5, after V lost 3 bases and J lost 5 bases. This CDR3 is 14 amino acids long. Looked up from germline, CDR1 is SGDLS and CDR2 is YYNGEE. CDR3: CASSAGLALETQYF. CDR3 nucleotide sequence: TGTGCCAGCAGCGCGGGACTAGCACTTGAGACCCAGTACTTC.

This clonotype was recorded many times. The chain has TRBV10-3 and TRBJ2-1; D possibly corresponds to TRBD2 (6 bases). Germline CDR1 reads ENHRY; CDR2 reads SYGVKD. The CDR3 covers 14 residues. Trimming shortened V by 7 bases and J by 5 bases, and 15 bases separated the two germline ends. CDR3 residues: CAIKQEGGDNEQFF. The CDR3 DNA sequence: TGTGCCATCAAGCAGGAGGGTGGGGACAATGAGCAGTTCTTC.

This clonotype was seen at least ten times. V is TRBV12-3 or TRBV12-4 and J is TRBJ1-6, with TRBD1 identical over 7 bases. The CDR3 totals 14 residues. The V segment lost 5 bases and the J segment 7 bases; nucleotides outside the gene matches: 5. The CDR3: CASSAGTANSPLHF. The CDR3 DNA reads TGTGCCAGCAGTGCAGGGACAGCGAATTCACCCCTCCACTTT.

In this sample, this clonotype turned up many times. This chain joins TRBV7-3 and TRBJ2-3; TRBD2 matches 8 bases. The V gene end was trimmed by 3 bases and the J gene end by 4 bases; junction bases not matched to a gene: 3. The V gene's germline CDR1 is SGHTA and CDR2 FQGTGA. This CDR3 region has 14 residues. CDR3 loop: CASSFGGASDTQYF. The DNA for the CDR3 is TGTGCCAGCAGCTTCGGGGGGGCCTCAGATACGCAGTATTTT.

This clonotype appeared many times. This chain links TRBV20-1 with TRBJ2-5, with unresolved D. The CDR3 runs to 13 residues. Trimming removed 4 bases from V and 1 base from J, with 10 bases in between. From germline, CDR1 is DFQATT and CDR2 SNEGSKA (reference sequence). As DNA, the CDR3 is TGCAGTGCTACCCCTCCAGCCCAAGAGACCCAGTACTTC. The encoded protein is CSATPPAQETQYF.

The chain links TRBV19 to TRBJ1-5; no reliable D call. Germline V gene data show CDR1 as LNHDA and CDR2 as SQIVND (reference sequence). CDR3 length: 17 amino acids. V gave up 3 bases and J gave up 0 bases, with 15 bases separating them. In nucleotides, the CDR3 is TGTGCCAGTAGTATGGTGGGTTGGGAGGGTAGCAATCAGCCCCAGCATTTT. This sequence encodes CASSMVGWEGSNQPQHF.

In its sample, this clonotype was seen a few times. V is TRBV5-1 and J is TRBJ2-6; D call uncertain. V was trimmed by 3 bases and J by 0 bases, leaving 13 bases between them. The germline V gene encodes CDR1 SGHRS and CDR2 YFSETQ. The CDR3 totals 17 residues. This CDR3 reads CASSSTTTSSGANVLTF. CDR3 sequence (DNA): TGCGCCAGCAGCTCCACTACCACCTCCTCTGGGGCCAACGTCCTGACTTTC.

This clonotype was counted at least ten times. The gene calls are TRBV27 and TRBJ2-7; 9 nucleotides match TRBD1. The V segment lost 3 bases and the J segment 4 bases; nucleotides outside the gene matches: 4. Looked up from germline, CDR1 is MNHEY and CDR2 is SMNVEV (reference sequence). This CDR3 is built from 14 residues. The CDR3 coding sequence is TGTGCCAGCAGTTTCGGGGACAGGGTATACGAGCAGTACTTC. Protein: CASSFGDRVYEQYF.

This clonotype was observed many times. This chain links TRBV19 with TRBJ1-1; no definite D call. This CDR3 is 15 amino acids long. V was cut by 1 base and J by 1 base, with 10 bases left in between. Germline V gene lookup returns CDR1 LNHDA and CDR2 SQIVND (reference sequence). The CDR3 DNA reads TGTGCCAGTAGTATAGTAGCGAGGCGGAACACTGAAGCTTTCTTT. It yields the protein CASSIVARRNTEAFF.

This clonotype was observed many times. The J gene is TRBJ2-5, the V gene TRBV30, with D perhaps matching TRBD2 (6 bases). Near its end, the DNA agrees better with TRBJ2-1, so the J call may be wrong. In germline, CDR1 is GTSNPN, CDR2 SVGIG (reference sequence). This CDR3 comprises 12 residues. Here the CDR3 DNA reads TGTGCCTGGAGCAAGGGTGGAGGGACCCAGTTCTTC. Its protein product is CAWSKGGGTQFF.

This clonotype was observed many times. The gene calls are TRBV27 and TRBJ2-7; 9 positions agree with TRBD1. Germline V gene sequence: CDR1 MNHEY, CDR2 SMNVEV (reference sequence). Unmatched junction bases numbered 5, after V lost 2 bases and J lost 3 bases. The CDR3 loop spans 15 amino acids. CDR3 in amino acids: CASSLLPTGGYEQYF. CDR3 DNA: TGTGCCAGCAGTTTACTCCCGACAGGGGGCTACGAGCAGTACTTC.

This clonotype came up many times. CDR3 in DNA: TGTGCCAGCAGCTTGGGACAGGGTCCCTACAATGAGCAGTTCTTC. Amino acid sequence: CASSLGQGPYNEQFF. The chain combines TRBV11-2 with TRBJ2-1; 9 nucleotides agree with TRBD1. Germline trimming cut 3 bases from V and 2 bases from J; bases unmatched to any gene: 2. The length of the CDR3 is 15 residues. Germline V gene sequence: CDR1 SGHAT, CDR2 FQNNGV.

This clonotype was recorded many times. The chain joins TRBV11-2 to TRBJ1-6, with a weak D call TRBD1 (5 bases). The CDR3 is 15 amino acids. The germline V gene encodes CDR1 SGHAT and CDR2 FQNNGV. Trimming left V 0 bases short and J 7 bases short, with 10 bases between. The CDR3 protein is CASSLEAGRNSPLHF. The CDR3 bases are TGTGCCAGCAGCTTAGAGGCAGGGAGGAATTCACCCCTCCACTTT.